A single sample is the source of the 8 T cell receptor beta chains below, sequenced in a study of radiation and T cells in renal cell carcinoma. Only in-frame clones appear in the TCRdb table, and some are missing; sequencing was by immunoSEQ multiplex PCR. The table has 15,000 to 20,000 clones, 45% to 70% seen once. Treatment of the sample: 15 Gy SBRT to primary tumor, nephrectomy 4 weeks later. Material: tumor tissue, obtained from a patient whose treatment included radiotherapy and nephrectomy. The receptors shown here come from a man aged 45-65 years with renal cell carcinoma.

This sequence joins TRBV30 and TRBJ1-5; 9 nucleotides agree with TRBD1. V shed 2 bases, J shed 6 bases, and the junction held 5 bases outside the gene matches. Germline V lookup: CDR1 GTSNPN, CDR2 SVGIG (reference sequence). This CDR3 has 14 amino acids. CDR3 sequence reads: CAWSRGQGTQPQHF. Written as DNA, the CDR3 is TGTGCCTGGAGTCGGGGACAGGGAACTCAGCCCCAGCATTTT.

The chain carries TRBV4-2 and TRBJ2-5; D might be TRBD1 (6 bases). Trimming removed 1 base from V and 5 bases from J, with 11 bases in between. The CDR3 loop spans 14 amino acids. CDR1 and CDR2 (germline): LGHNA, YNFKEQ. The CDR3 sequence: CASSQVQGSETQYF. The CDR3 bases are TGTGCCAGCAGCCAAGTCCAGGGGTCGGAGACCCAGTACTTC.

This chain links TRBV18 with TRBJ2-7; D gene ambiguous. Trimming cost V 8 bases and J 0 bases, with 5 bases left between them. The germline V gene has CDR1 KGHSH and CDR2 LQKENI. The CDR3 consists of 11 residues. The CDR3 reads CASGDSYEQYF. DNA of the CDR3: TGTGCCAGCGGGGACTCCTACGAGCAGTACTTC.

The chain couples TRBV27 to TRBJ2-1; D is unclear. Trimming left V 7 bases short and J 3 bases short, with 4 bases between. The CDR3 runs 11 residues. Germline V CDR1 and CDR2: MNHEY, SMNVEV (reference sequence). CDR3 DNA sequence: TGTGCCAGCACCTACTACAATGAGCAGTTCTTC. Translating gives CASTYYNEQFF.

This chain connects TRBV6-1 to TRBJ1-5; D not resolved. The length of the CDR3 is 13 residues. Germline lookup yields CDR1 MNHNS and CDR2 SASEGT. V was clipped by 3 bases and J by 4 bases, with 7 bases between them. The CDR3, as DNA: TGTGCCAGCAGTGAGGTTCAGAATCAGCCCCAGCATTTT. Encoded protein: CASSEVQNQPQHF.

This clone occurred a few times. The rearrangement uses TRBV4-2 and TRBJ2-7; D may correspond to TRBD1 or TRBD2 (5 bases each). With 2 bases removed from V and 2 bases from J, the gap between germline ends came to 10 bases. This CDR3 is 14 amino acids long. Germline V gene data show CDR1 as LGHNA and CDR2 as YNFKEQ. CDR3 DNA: TGTGCCAGCAGCCAATATGAGGGGCCCTACGAGCAGTACTTC. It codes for CASSQYEGPYEQYF.

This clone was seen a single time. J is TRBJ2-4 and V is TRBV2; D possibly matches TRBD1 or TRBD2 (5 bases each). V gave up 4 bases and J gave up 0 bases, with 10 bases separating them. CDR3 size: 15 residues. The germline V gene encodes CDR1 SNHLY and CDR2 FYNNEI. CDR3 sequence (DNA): TGTGCCAGCAGTGCCCGAGGGGTAGCCAAAAACATTCAGTACTTC. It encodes CASSARGVAKNIQYF.

For the CDR3, the DNA is TGTGCCAGCAGTTTAGTATGGGTGGTGCTGTTCTTC. Residues: CASSLVWVVLFF. V is TRBV27 and J is TRBJ2-1; D call uncertain. CDR1 is MNHEY, CDR2 SMNVEV, per germline (reference sequence). The length of the CDR3 is 12 residues. V was trimmed by 2 bases and J by 15 bases, leaving 14 bases between them.